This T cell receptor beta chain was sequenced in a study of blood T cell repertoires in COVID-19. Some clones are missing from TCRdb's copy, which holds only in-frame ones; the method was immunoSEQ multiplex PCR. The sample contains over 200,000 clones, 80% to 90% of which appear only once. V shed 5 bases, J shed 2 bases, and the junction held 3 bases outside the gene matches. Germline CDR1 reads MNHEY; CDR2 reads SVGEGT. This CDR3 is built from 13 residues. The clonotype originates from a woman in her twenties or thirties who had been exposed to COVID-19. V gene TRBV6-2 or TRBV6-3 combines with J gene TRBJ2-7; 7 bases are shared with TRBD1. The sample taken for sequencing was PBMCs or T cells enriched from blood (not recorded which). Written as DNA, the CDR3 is TGTGCCAGCAGTACAGGGGTCCCCTACGAGCAGTACTTC. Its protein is CASSTGVPYEQYF.